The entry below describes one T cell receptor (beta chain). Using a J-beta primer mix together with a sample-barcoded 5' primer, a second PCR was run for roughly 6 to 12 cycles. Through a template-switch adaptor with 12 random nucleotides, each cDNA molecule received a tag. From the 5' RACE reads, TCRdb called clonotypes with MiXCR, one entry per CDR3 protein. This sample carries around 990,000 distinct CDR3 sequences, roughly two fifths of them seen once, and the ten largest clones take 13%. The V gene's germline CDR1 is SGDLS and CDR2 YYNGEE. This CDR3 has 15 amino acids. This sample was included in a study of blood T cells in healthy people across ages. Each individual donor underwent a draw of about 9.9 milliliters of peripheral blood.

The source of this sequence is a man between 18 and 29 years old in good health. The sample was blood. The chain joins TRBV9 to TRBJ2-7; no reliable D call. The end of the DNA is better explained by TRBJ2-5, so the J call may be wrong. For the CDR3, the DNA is TGTGCCAGCAGCGTAGGTCTGGGTCCCTTAGAGACCCAGTACTTC. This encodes CASSVGLGPLETQYF.